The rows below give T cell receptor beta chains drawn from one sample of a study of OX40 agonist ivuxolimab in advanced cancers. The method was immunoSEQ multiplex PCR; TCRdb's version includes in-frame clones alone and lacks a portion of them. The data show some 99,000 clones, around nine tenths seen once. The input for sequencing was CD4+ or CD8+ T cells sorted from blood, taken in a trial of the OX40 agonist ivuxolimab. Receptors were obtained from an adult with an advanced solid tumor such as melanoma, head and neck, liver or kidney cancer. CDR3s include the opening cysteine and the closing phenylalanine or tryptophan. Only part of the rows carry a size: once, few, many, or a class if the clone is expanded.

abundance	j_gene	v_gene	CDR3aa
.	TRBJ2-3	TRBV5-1	CASSLLGTTGEDTQYF
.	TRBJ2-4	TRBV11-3	CASSLPWGGNIQYF
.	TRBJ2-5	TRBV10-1	CASSAKTGAEETQYF
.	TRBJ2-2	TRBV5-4	CASSPRTGGVDTGELFF
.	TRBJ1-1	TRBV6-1	CASSGQGAETEAFF
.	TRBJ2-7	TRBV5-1	CASSLAEVGGSYEQYF
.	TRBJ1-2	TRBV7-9	CASSFGAEGYYGYTF
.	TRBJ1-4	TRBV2	CASIWDRDNEKLFF
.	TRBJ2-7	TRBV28	CASIAPGEQYF
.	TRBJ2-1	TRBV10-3	CAIPGTAGANEQFF
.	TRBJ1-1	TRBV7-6	CASSSRHTEAFF
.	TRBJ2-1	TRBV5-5	CASSTGGQNEQFF
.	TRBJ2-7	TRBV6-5	CATRRTESYEQYF
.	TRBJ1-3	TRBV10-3	CAINDRESGNTIYF
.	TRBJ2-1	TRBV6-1	CASKRAGSSYNEQFF
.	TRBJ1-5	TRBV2	CASSRQGKNQPQHF
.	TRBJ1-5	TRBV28	CASRESNQPQHF
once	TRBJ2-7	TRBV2	CASLTGTGSYEQYF
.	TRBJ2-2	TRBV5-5	CASSLVNANTGELFF
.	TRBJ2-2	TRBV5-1	CASSSFTSGGTTGELFF
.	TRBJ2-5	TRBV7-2	CASRTGTSETQYF
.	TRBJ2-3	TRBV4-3	CASSVQTTDTQYF
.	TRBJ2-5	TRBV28	CASSGETLLRETQYF
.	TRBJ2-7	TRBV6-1	CASSEPRQGAPYEQYF
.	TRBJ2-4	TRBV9	CASSPRGGLGSNIQYF
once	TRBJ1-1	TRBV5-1	CASSQPGETEAFF
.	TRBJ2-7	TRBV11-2	CASSLDPGTGGYEQYF